Listed below are T cell receptor beta chains from one sample, sequenced in a study of long-term antiretroviral therapy in people with HIV. This table comes from immunoSEQ multiplex PCR, and its TCRdb copy is limited to in-frame clones, with some not included. Of just under 35,000 clones in the sample, about 88% were seen once. This material consisted of unsorted PBMCs, taken just under 2.9 years before starting antiretroviral therapy. Source of these receptors: a woman between 25 and 40 years old with HIV. CDR3s leave out the opening cysteine and the closing phenylalanine or tryptophan. Only some rows state a clone size, as once, few, many or a class for expanded clones.

v_call	j_call	clone_size	cdr3_aa
TRBV27	TRBJ1-1	NA	ASSSTPGLWKNTEAF
TRBV7-3	TRBJ1-1	NA	ASSSQGQQEAF
TRBV6-4	TRBJ1-6	NA	ASSDGEGNSPLH
TRBV6-5	TRBJ1-6	NA	ASNPDGNSPLH
TRBV9	TRBJ2-7	NA	ASSVHRDTRFYEQY
TRBV28	TRBJ1-5	NA	ASSSGGGSQPQH
TRBV5-8	TRBJ1-1	NA	ASSLVLSPDRQNTEAF
TRBV5-4	TRBJ1-1	NA	ASSLAPTEAF
TRBV6-5	TRBJ1-6	few	ASSYGDSPLH
TRBV7-8	TRBJ1-2	NA	ASSLQSRGANYGYT
TRBV25-1	TRBJ2-3	NA	ASSLKDTQY
TRBV27	TRBJ2-7	NA	ASSWTGGDEQY
TRBV27	TRBJ1-2	NA	ASSLAGGVLYGYT
TRBV2	TRBJ2-2	NA	ASSSRQAGELF
TRBV27	TRBJ1-2	NA	ASSLSAPGLRGYGYT
TRBV18	TRBJ1-2	once	ASSPLRENYGYT
TRBV10-3	TRBJ1-1	NA	AISERGPVSDAF
TRBV9	TRBJ2-2	NA	ASSVDGRETGELF
TRBV11-2	TRBJ2-2	NA	ASSPRGRELF
TRBV5-5	TRBJ2-1	NA	ASSFTEDRDLREQF
TRBV27	TRBJ2-3	NA	ASSRPSDTQY
TRBV5-1	TRBJ2-3	NA	ASSLLANTDTQY
TRBV5-1	TRBJ2-6	once	ASSDDRAGANVLT
TRBV15	TRBJ1-1	NA	ATSRALAEAF
TRBV7-2	TRBJ2-2	NA	ASSFRVPTRGELF
TRBV10-3	TRBJ1-6	NA	AIRTEQNSPLH
TRBV27	TRBJ2-2	NA	ASRKPGQENGELF